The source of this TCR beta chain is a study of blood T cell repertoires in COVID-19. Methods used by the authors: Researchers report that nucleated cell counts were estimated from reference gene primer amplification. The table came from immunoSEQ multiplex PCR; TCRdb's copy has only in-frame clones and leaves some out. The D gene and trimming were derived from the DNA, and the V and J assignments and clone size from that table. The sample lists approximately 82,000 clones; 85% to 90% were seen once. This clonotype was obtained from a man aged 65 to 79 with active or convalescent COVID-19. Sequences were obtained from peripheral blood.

CDR3 protein: CASSLTREGVYTQYF. CDR3 bases: TGTGCCAGCAGCTTAACTCGGGAGGGGGTCTATACGCAGTATTTT. The rearrangement joins TRBV7-9 to TRBJ2-3; 8 nucleotides align to TRBD2. CDR3 length equals 15 residues. Germline V gives CDR1 SEHNR, CDR2 FQNEAQ (reference sequence). V lost 2 bases to trimming and J lost 7 bases; unmatched junction nucleotides: 8.